This T cell receptor beta chain was identified during a study of shared clonotypes between healthy human individuals (TCRdb year 2020). Notes on the research overall: The cohort included a few men and two women between 18 and 49 years of age. For each donor, CD4 naive and CD4 memory were each run on three plates, CD8 naive on two plates, and CD8 memory on one plate. Blood TCR repertoires of about five healthy adults were deeply sequenced to estimate repertoire size and the extent of clonotype sharing between individuals. Different laboratories and diverse techniques were used to prepare libraries and sequence TCR repertoires, to increase sequencing depth and limit assay-specific biases. Per donor, leukapheresis produced somewhere between about 0.94 and 9 billion PBMCs.

Measured from the cysteine to the phenylalanine, the CDR3 is 16 residues long. The kept DNA is CDR3 alone, 48 bases in frame from the first base. V sheds 0 bases and J sheds 5 bases, leaving 17 bases between their ends. CDR1 and CDR2 were assigned from the germline V gene (reference sequence) as SGHKS and YYEKEE. Note on this clone: Its antigen is not yet known. No clone much larger than this one lies a single base away; base qualities are absent.

What the research found in general, with its limitations: Compared with non-shared clonotypes, the clonotypes found in all four sorted-subset donors had higher generation probabilities. About 5% of naive CD4, approximately 3.7% of naive CD8, about 2.1% of memory CD4, and over 0.35% of memory CD8 clonotypes were shared across several donors. Only blood was sampled, and tissue TCR repertoires likely differ from those in blood. Naive subsets generally had larger estimated clonotype richness than memory subsets. Rarefaction of sorted-subset datasets indicated incomplete sequencing despite the large sequencing depth. The genetic and exposure-history diversity represented was limited by the small number of donors. Pairwise subsampling led to the expectation that sequencing depth would affect the degree of clonotype sharing among donors.

The donors were healthy, HIV-negative adults who had no recently reported acute infections or vaccinations. Every donor was a Caucasian adult residing in Nashville, Tennessee, USA. CD4+ T cells were enriched through magnetic negative selection, after which naive cells were positively selected on CD45RA and the remaining negative fraction served as the memory subset. Blood was collected by leukapheresis, and PBMCs were isolated by Ficoll-Histopaque density gradient centrifugation and then cryopreserved in liquid nitrogen vapor phase. Analytical flow cytometry was used to check the purity and quantity of every magnetically sorted T cell population. Genomic DNA was isolated from every sorted fraction and measured by UV absorbance on a Nanodrop 2000c. TCR CDR3 regions were amplified from genomic DNA by multiplex PCR using the deep immunoSEQ assay. Extracted genomic DNA from each cell subset was distributed evenly across all wells of several immunoSEQ 96-well plates, and each plate was treated as a replicate. For sorted subsets, each replicate PCR was loaded with roughly 0.2 ug genomic DNA, equivalent to 25,000 to 30,000 T cell genomes. Purified libraries were quantified with a Qubit 3.0 fluorometer, sized on a Bioanalyzer 2100, and re-quantified with the KAPA Library Quantification kit. Each immunoSEQ 96-well plate was sequenced on its own single-read 150-cycle Illumina NextSeq 550 flow cell. The published analysis was carried out like this. Because only junctional sequences without quality scores were contained in the immunoSEQ output, filtering matching that applied to full-length reads could not be performed. Sequences were annotated with PyIR, a Python wrapper for IgBLAST v1.9, using IMGT germline references to assign V/J genes and CDR3. Reads were removed for weak V/J assignments (E-value above 1e-6), missing CDR3, stop codons, out-of-frame junctions, or ambiguous translated residues. V3J clonotypes were defined as sequences sharing the same inferred V gene, J gene, and CDR3 amino acid sequence. Percentage overlap between repertoires was computed as shared unique clonotypes divided by the size of the smaller repertoire. Richness of each repertoire was evaluated using RTK rarefaction, the Chao1 estimator, and Recon v2.1 estimates of unobserved clonotypes. For all TCRbeta clonotypes obtained by the gDNA method from four donors, generation probabilities were computed with OLGA. The table comes from immuneACCESS by way of TCRdb, which keeps in-frame sequences with V and J called. Part of the clones is missing from these tables; in studies checked, under half for an unresolved V gene and the rest for unknown reasons. That table is the source of V, J and clone size, and D and trimming were worked out from the DNA. The sample table shows about 700,000 clones, and around 72% are seen once. The ten largest clones capture more than 1.5% of the sample.

Sequenced input: memory CD4+ T cells sorted from blood. The cell subset or site label on this specimen signifies: CD45RA-negative fraction. The sequence links TRBV5-5 to TRBJ1-1; there is no confident call for the D gene. The clonotype was recovered from a woman in her thirties in good health. The nucleotide sequence reads as follows: TGTGCCAGCAGCTTGGTTTTTTTCCGGGGTGGTACTGAAGCTTTCTTT. Its protein reads: CASSLVFFRGGTEAFF.